Listed here are 24 T cell receptor beta chains from one sample, sequenced in a study of blood T cell repertoires in COVID-19 (dated by TCRdb to the early 2020s). The method behind the library was the immunoSEQ multiplex PCR assay. TCRdb's version of the immuneACCESS table is confined to in-frame rearrangements and falls short of the full clone set. An unresolved V gene accounts for under half of the shortfall where checked; the remainder is of unknown origin. The sample records roughly 88,000 clones, about 93% of which are singletons. The ten most abundant clones make up roughly 3.9% of the sample. Sequencing used peripheral blood. Receptor source: a woman in her 50s in a cohort sampled during active COVID-19.

Only one count was recorded for this clone. The CDR3 is CASSRGTSSRDEQYF. The CDR3 DNA follows: TGTGCCAGCAGCAGAGGGACTAGCAGTCGGGACGAGCAGTACTTC. The gene calls are TRBV11-3 and TRBJ2-7; 9 nucleotides align to TRBD2. Germline V gives CDR1 SGHNT, CDR2 YENEEA. This CDR3 is built from 15 residues. V was clipped by 5 bases and J by 5 bases; unmatched bases: 10.

The rearrangement joins TRBV9 to TRBJ2-7; 10 bases are a match to TRBD2. V lost 2 bases and J lost 5; bases outside the gene matches: 7. Germline assignment: CDR1 SGDLS and CDR2 YYNGEE. The CDR3 spans 15 residues. The CDR3 bases are TGTGCCAGCAGCGTCTCTAGCGGGAGATTCAACGAGCAGTACTTC. This translates into CASSVSSGRFNEQYF.

The rearrangement uses TRBV11-2 and TRBJ2-1, with a possible D match to TRBD2 (6 bases). Germline CDR1 SGHAT, CDR2 FQNNGV. The CDR3 covers 15 residues. V dropped 4 bases and J dropped 7 bases, with 17 bases sitting between them. This CDR3 is CASSSLMGLTNEQFF. The CDR3 DNA reads as TGTGCCAGCAGCTCTCTGATGGGACTTACTAATGAGCAGTTCTTC.

This clone turned up a few times. Here the CDR3 reads CASNQFSYNSPLHF. The CDR3 bases are TGTGCCAGTAACCAGTTCTCCTATAATTCACCCCTCCACTTT. V and J are TRBV19 and TRBJ1-6; the D is unclear. V was pared by 7 bases and J by 0 bases, with 7 bases between. This CDR3 is built from 14 residues. Germline CDR1 and CDR2: LNHDA and SQIVND (reference sequence).

This clone was observed a few times. The chain employs TRBV28 and TRBJ1-5; TRBD1 matches at 8 bases. CDR3 size: 18 residues. The V gene's germline CDR1 is MDHEN and CDR2 SYDVKM. The V segment lost 4 bases and the J segment 0 bases; nucleotides outside the gene matches: 11. In DNA, the CDR3 is TGTGCCAGCAGTTCTTATCAGGGGGCCGGTAATAGCAATCAGCCCCAGCATTTT. It is translated as CASSSYQGAGNSNQPQHF.

About this clone: Within the sample, other DNA sequences also encode this same CDR3. This chain joins TRBV12-3 or TRBV12-4 and TRBJ1-2; the D gene is possibly TRBD1 (5 bases). This CDR3 region has 13 residues. Trimming left V 6 bases short and J 2 bases short, with 10 bases between. In nucleotides, the CDR3 is TGTGCCAGCAGCCTGACAGAAAACTATGGCTACACCTTC. Amino acids: CASSLTENYGYTF.

This chain connects TRBV28 to TRBJ2-7, with D unresolved. CDR1 is MDHEN, CDR2 SYDVKM, per germline. V shed 6 bases and J shed 6 bases, with 12 bases lying between them. The CDR3 sequence is 12 residues long. The CDR3 region has the DNA TGTGCCAGCAGCCTAGTTCGGTTCGAGCAGTACTTC. Its translation: CASSLVRFEQYF.

The genes are TRBV27 and TRBJ1-6; D remains unclear. Per germline, CDR1 MNHEY and CDR2 SMNVEV (reference sequence). V was clipped by 6 bases and J by 0 bases, with 6 bases between them. This CDR3 is 14 amino acids long. The CDR3 DNA sequence: TGTGCCAGCAGGGGGAGCTCCTATAATTCACCCCTCCACTTT. Encoded protein: CASRGSSYNSPLHF.

CDR3 sequence reads: CASKSQGGQGQQYF. In DNA, the CDR3 is TGTGCCAGTAAATCGCAAGGCGGGCAGGGGCAGCAGTACTTC. The chain couples TRBV19 to TRBJ2-7; tentative D call: TRBD1 (6 bases). V was trimmed by 7 bases and J by 8 bases, leaving 21 bases between them. This CDR3 is built from 14 residues. Per the germline V gene, CDR1 is LNHDA and CDR2 is SQIVND (reference sequence).

The CDR3 DNA follows: TGTGCCAGCGCGCGGCAAAATCAGCCCCAGCATTTT. Encoded protein: CASARQNQPQHF. J is TRBJ1-5 and V is TRBV12-3 or TRBV12-4; no clear D gene. Deletions cut 8 bases from V and 4 bases from J, with 9 bases between. The CDR3 covers 12 residues.

The rearrangement links TRBV11-2 to TRBJ1-6; weak D call: TRBD1 (6 bases). V was trimmed by 5 bases and J by 7 bases, leaving 15 bases between them. Germline values: CDR1 SGHAT, CDR2 FQNNGV. The CDR3 is made up of 15 amino acids. The CDR3 nucleotides are TGTGCCAGCAGCCCAAGCGGGACACCAAATTCACCCCTCCACTTT. This encodes CASSPSGTPNSPLHF.

The rearrangement links TRBV6-1 to TRBJ1-1; TRBD1 might be the D (6 bases). CDR1 MNHNS and CDR2 SASEGT come from the germline V gene. The V gene lost 4 bases and the J gene lost 2 bases, with 14 bases spanning the gap. The length of the CDR3 is 15 residues. The CDR3 spells CASSGADSLNTEAFF. CDR3 in DNA: TGTGCCAGCAGTGGAGCGGACAGCCTCAACACTGAAGCTTTCTTT.

The rearrangement joins TRBV11-3 to TRBJ2-1, with 8 bases lining up with TRBD2. V shed 4 bases, J shed 7 bases, and the junction held 6 bases outside the gene matches. CDR1 and CDR2 (germline): SGHNT, YENEEA. The length of the CDR3 is 14 residues. This CDR3 is CASSSGGRINEQFF. For the CDR3, the DNA is TGTGCCAGCAGCTCGGGAGGGAGGATTAATGAGCAGTTCTTC. Full variable domain (missing parts from reference TRBV11-3 and TRBJ2-1): EAGVVQSPRYKIIEKKQPVAFWCNPISGHNTLYWYLQNLGQGPELLIRYENEEAVDDSQLPKDRFSAERLKGVDSTLKIQPAELGDSAVYLCASSSGGRINEQFFGPGTRLTVL.

This sequence joins TRBV5-1 and TRBJ1-1; D call uncertain. The germline CDR1 and CDR2 sequences are SGHRS and YFSETQ. V lost 3 bases, J lost 0 bases, and 15 bases lay in between. The CDR3 totals 16 residues. The CDR3 here is CASSSYPGEMNTEAFF. In DNA form, the CDR3 reads TGCGCCAGCAGCTCCTATCCGGGAGAGATGAACACTGAAGCTTTCTTT.

The gene calls are TRBV12-1 and TRBJ2-7; the DNA was not compared with TRBD2, the D call given in the table. TRBV12-1 is marked as a pseudogene. The CDR3 sequence is 18 residues long. CDR3 sequence: CASSPASELAGCHYEQYF. Here the CDR3 DNA reads TGTGCCAGCAGCCCCGCCTCAGAACTAGCGGGATGCCACTACGAGCAGTACTTC.

V gene TRBV7-9 combines with J gene TRBJ2-7; TRBD2 aligns across 10 bases. The CDR3 is 15 amino acids. Trimming cost V 5 bases and J 1 base; bases outside gene matches: 5. From germline, CDR1 is SEHNR and CDR2 FQNEAQ (reference sequence). CDR3 loop: CASSQGLAASYEQYF. The CDR3 DNA reads TGTGCCAGCAGCCAAGGACTAGCGGCTTCCTACGAGCAGTACTTC.

The chain has TRBV28 and TRBJ2-3; 9 nucleotides match TRBD2. The CDR3 sequence is 15 residues long. Trimming at V came to 3 bases and at J to 7 bases, leaving 8 bases not matched to a gene. From germline, CDR1 is MDHEN and CDR2 SYDVKM. The CDR3 sequence: CASSFRREGRYTQYF. The DNA for the CDR3 is TGTGCCAGCAGTTTTCGGCGGGAGGGCCGATATACGCAGTATTTT. The full variable domain, its missing parts supplied by reference TRBV28 and TRBJ2-3, is DVKVTQSSRYLVKRTGEKVFLECVQDMDHENMFWYRQDPGLGLRLIYFSYDVKMKEKGDIPEGYSVSREKKERFSLILESASTNQTSMYLCASSFRREGRYTQYFGPGTRLTVL.

The chain carries TRBV5-5 and TRBJ2-2; 9 bases are a match to TRBD1. Germline V CDR1 and CDR2: SGHKS, YYEKEE (reference sequence). V gave up 5 bases and J gave up 8 bases; unmatched junction bases: 7. The CDR3 runs 14 residues. CDR3 DNA sequence: TGTGCCAGCAGACCGGGACAGGGAACTGGGGAGCTGTTTTTT. Translating it yields CASRPGQGTGELFF.

This clone appeared once. The chain links TRBV12-3 or TRBV12-4 to TRBJ1-2; TRBD1 might be the D (5 bases). V was pared by 5 bases and J by 5 bases, with 12 bases between. This CDR3 comprises 13 residues. The CDR3 region is CASSRTTAYGYTF. In DNA form, the CDR3 reads TGTGCCAGCAGTCGGACGACAGCATATGGCTACACCTTC.

The rearrangement joins TRBV5-1 to TRBJ1-2, with TRBD1 identical over 7 bases. This CDR3 has 14 amino acids. Per germline, CDR1 SGHRS and CDR2 YFSETQ. With 2 bases clipped from V and 6 bases from J, the junction kept 7 bases outside the gene matches. CDR3 sequence reads: CASSLSTGNDGYTF. The CDR3 bases are TGCGCCAGCAGCTTATCGACAGGGAATGATGGCTACACCTTC.

This chain links TRBV19 with TRBJ2-7; 8 bases are a match to TRBD2. CDR3 length: 14 amino acids. Germline V gene lookup returns CDR1 LNHDA and CDR2 SQIVND (reference sequence). The V and J ends lost 6 bases and 2 bases, in that order; junction bases with no gene match: 6. The DNA of the CDR3 is TGTGCCAGTAGGGTCGGGACTAGTGCCTACGAGCAGTACTTC. This encodes CASRVGTSAYEQYF.

The genes are TRBV5-1 and TRBJ2-5; D gene ambiguous. Germline CDR1 SGHRS, CDR2 YFSETQ. The ends were cut back, 6 bases at V and 4 bases at J, with 13 bases in the middle. This CDR3 comprises 13 residues. The CDR3 nucleotides are TGCGCCAGCACTGTAGGAGAAGGAGAGACCCAGTACTTC. Its translation is CASTVGEGETQYF.

The genes are TRBV6-6 and TRBJ2-1, with a tentative D call TRBD1 (5 bases). The germline CDR1 and CDR2 sequences are MNHNY and SVGAGI (reference sequence). There are 13 residues in the CDR3. Deletions cut 6 bases from V and 3 bases from J, with 9 bases between. The CDR3 DNA is TGTGCCAGCAGCTCCAGGGTCTACAATGAGCAGTTCTTC. This translates into CASSSRVYNEQFF.

V and J are TRBV6-5 and TRBJ1-1, with 9 bases lining up with TRBD1. The V segment lost 4 bases and the J segment 5 bases; nucleotides outside the gene matches: 8. This CDR3 is built from 15 residues. CDR1 and CDR2 from the germline V gene are MNHEY and SVGAGI. The CDR3 reads CASSSLQGARTEAFF. Here the CDR3 DNA reads TGTGCCAGCAGTTCGTTACAGGGGGCGCGAACTGAAGCTTTCTTT.